What follows are 27 T cell receptor beta chains derived from one specimen sequenced in a study of cytomegalovirus exposure and HLA in healthy donors. Vbeta (60) and Jbeta (13) primers were used in the PCR. Clones were read by immunoSEQ multiplex PCR, and TCRdb kept only the in-frame ones, dropping some. The sample contains around 130,000 clones, 82% of which appear only once. Specimen: PBMCs. These receptors originate from a boy aged 5-17 years in good health and CMV-seronegative.

The V and J genes are TRBV6-1 and TRBJ1-5; D not certain. Germline V lookup: CDR1 MNHNS, CDR2 SASEGT. CDR3 size: 12 residues. V was shortened by 10 bases and J by 2 bases, with 9 bases between the two germline ends. The CDR3 sequence: CATSEGNQPQHF. CDR3 bases: TGTGCCACATCTGAGGGCAATCAGCCCCAGCATTTT.

This rearrangement joins TRBV5-4 to TRBJ1-1; the match to TRBD1 covers 10 bases. The J segment lost 3 bases and the V segment lost 7 bases, leaving 6 bases of the junction unmatched. This CDR3 has 14 residues. Germline V gene lookup returns CDR1 SGHNT and CDR2 YYREEE (reference sequence). CDR3 in amino acids: CASGQGGMHTEAFF. Here the CDR3 DNA reads TGTGCCAGCGGACAGGGGGGGATGCACACTGAAGCTTTCTTT. The variable domain in full, completed from reference TRBV5-4 and TRBJ1-1, reads ETGVTQSPTHLIKTRGQQVTLRCSSQSGHNTVSWYQQALGQGPQFIFQYYREEENGRGNFPPRFSGLQFPNYSSELNVNALELDDSALYLCASGQGGMHTEAFFGQGTRLTVV.

The chain is built from TRBV13 and TRBJ1-3, with D possibly TRBD1 on 5 matching bases. V was clipped by 5 bases and J by 8 bases, with 13 bases between them. Germline-derived CDR1 and CDR2 are PRHDT and FYEKMQ (reference sequence). The CDR3 contains 13 residues. In nucleotides, the CDR3 is TGTGCCAGCAGCCAAAGACAGTGGGACACCATATATTTT. Protein product: CASSQRQWDTIYF.

The chain carries TRBV7-8 and TRBJ2-7; TRBD1 matches at 10 bases. The CDR3 totals 14 residues. The germline V gene has CDR1 SGHVS and CDR2 FQNEAQ. After removal of 4 bases from V and 7 bases from J, the junction contained 7 bases not matched to a gene. As DNA, the CDR3 is TGTGCCAGCAGCTCCAGACAGGGGGCGAGTGAGCAGTACTTC. Amino acid sequence: CASSSRQGASEQYF.

The V call is TRBV7-6, the J call TRBJ1-1; D may be TRBD1 (6 bases). The germline V gene has CDR1 SGHVS and CDR2 FNYEAQ. V shed 5 bases and J shed 4 bases, with 17 bases lying between them. This CDR3 spans 15 amino acids. CDR3 sequence: CASSRGGQLGTEAFF. The CDR3 DNA reads TGTGCCAGCAGCCGGGGGGGACAATTGGGCACTGAAGCTTTCTTT.

The chain has TRBV11-2 and TRBJ2-3; TRBD1 aligns across 9 bases. CDR1 is SGHAT, CDR2 FQNNGV, per germline. Unmatched junction bases numbered 8, after V lost 3 bases and J lost 4 bases. The CDR3 is 16 residues long. CDR3 residues: CASSFTGGAGADTQYF. In DNA, the CDR3 is TGTGCCAGCAGCTTCACAGGGGGCGCAGGGGCAGATACGCAGTATTTT.

The V gene is TRBV29-1, the J gene TRBJ2-1, with 12 bases identical to TRBD2. The junction had 11 bases not matched to a gene; V was cut back by 4 bases and J by 7 bases. Germline lookup yields CDR1 SQVTM and CDR2 ANQGSEA. This CDR3 spans 16 amino acids. In DNA, the CDR3 is TGCAGCGTTGCCAAGGGACTAGCGGGCGTTGGAAATGAGCAGTTCTTC. It specifies CSVAKGLAGVGNEQFF.

The chain recombines TRBV6-1 with TRBJ1-1, with TRBD1 matching over 8 bases. The CDR3 runs to 14 residues. CDR1 and CDR2 (germline): MNHNS, SASEGT. After removal of 7 bases from V and 6 bases from J, the junction contained 10 bases not matched to a gene. The CDR3 nucleotides read TGTGCCAGCAAAACGACAGGGGTAATCCCTGAAGCTTTCTTT. It encodes CASKTTGVIPEAFF.

This chain links TRBV11-3 with TRBJ1-1, with 7 bases matching TRBD1. After removal of 3 bases from V and 4 bases from J, the junction contained 5 bases not matched to a gene. This CDR3 comprises 14 residues. The germline gives CDR1 SGHNT, CDR2 YENEEA. The CDR3 loop is CASSLTGSGTEAFF. CDR3 nucleotide sequence: TGTGCCAGCAGCTTGACAGGGTCTGGCACTGAAGCTTTCTTT.

The chain has TRBV5-5 and TRBJ2-7; 7 nucleotides match TRBD1. Trimming at V came to 2 bases and at J to 3 bases, leaving 5 bases not matched to a gene. The germline V gene encodes CDR1 SGHKS and CDR2 YYEKEE (reference sequence). The CDR3 has 14 residues. The CDR3 loop reads CASSFLTGIYEQYF. CDR3 nucleotides: TGTGCCAGCAGCTTTCTGACAGGGATCTACGAGCAGTACTTC.

This chain's CDR3 is CASEQQGSYEQYF. DNA for the CDR3: TGTGCCAGCGAACAGCAGGGCTCCTACGAGCAGTACTTC. This chain uses TRBV2 with TRBJ2-5; TRBD1 might be the D (5 bases). The J call may be wrong; the DNA end is better matched by TRBJ2-7. Germline V gives CDR1 SNHLY, CDR2 FYNNEI. CDR3 size: 13 residues.

The chain uses TRBV5-4 and TRBJ2-7, with 8 nucleotides matching TRBD1. The junction had 6 bases not matched to a gene; V was cut back by 2 bases and J by 5 bases. This CDR3 is 14 amino acids long. Germline V gene data show CDR1 as SGHNT and CDR2 as YYREEE (reference sequence). The CDR3 DNA reads TGTGCCAGCAGCTTAGGCGCAGGGGGCAACGAGCAGTACTTC. Protein: CASSLGAGGNEQYF.

This clone turned up a few times. The chain employs TRBV4-1 and TRBJ1-1, with 9 bases identical to TRBD1. Looked up from germline, CDR1 is MGHRA and CDR2 is YSYEKL. The J segment lost 6 bases and the V segment lost 3 bases, leaving 11 bases of the junction unmatched. This CDR3 has 16 residues. The CDR3 bases are TGCGCCAGCAGCCATGCAGGGACAGGGAAGGAGGCTGAAGCTTTCTTT. It yields the protein CASSHAGTGKEAEAFF.

This rearrangement joins TRBV27 to TRBJ1-4; 8 bases align to TRBD1. The length of the CDR3 is 15 residues. Trimming took 6 bases from V and 4 from J; bases not matched to a gene: 7. The germline V gene has CDR1 MNHEY and CDR2 SMNVEV (reference sequence). This CDR3 reads CASSSTGALNEKLFF. In DNA, the CDR3 is TGTGCCAGCAGCTCGACAGGGGCGCTTAATGAAAAACTGTTTTTT.

Only one count was recorded for this clone. This chain uses TRBV5-4 with TRBJ1-2, with 10 nucleotides matching TRBD1. Losses at the gene ends were 1 base for V and 6 bases for J; bases not matched to a gene: 6. This CDR3 comprises 15 residues. Germline CDR1 and CDR2: SGHNT and YYREEE (reference sequence). CDR3 in amino acids: CASSLKGQGIHGYTF. The CDR3 bases are TGTGCCAGCAGCTTGAAGGGACAGGGGATCCATGGCTACACCTTC.

The genes are TRBV10-3 and TRBJ2-7; D ambiguous. Germline V CDR1 and CDR2: ENHRY, SYGVKD. The V and J ends lost 3 bases and 2 bases respectively, with 8 bases between them. The CDR3 is 13 residues long. CDR3 sequence: CAISDSVTYEQYF. DNA of the CDR3: TGTGCCATCAGTGACAGCGTAACCTACGAGCAGTACTTC.

A remark on this clone: It is likely a read error, because the conserved phenylalanine at the end of the CDR3 is missing. The gene calls are TRBV30 and TRBJ1-3; the D is unclear. The CDR3 totals 15 residues. Germline V lookup: CDR1 GTSNPN, CDR2 SVGIG (reference sequence). Trimming removed 0 bases from V and 2 bases from J, with 11 bases in between. The DNA for the CDR3 is TGTGCCTGGAGTGTAAGGAGGGTCGCTGGAAACACCATATATTCT. Protein: CAWSVRRVAGNTIYS.

The rearrangement links TRBV4-2 to TRBJ2-1, with a tentative D call TRBD1 (5 bases). The V gene's germline CDR1 is LGHNA and CDR2 YNFKEQ. The CDR3 runs to 16 residues. The ends were cut back, 1 base at V and 7 bases at J, with 17 bases in the middle. This chain's CDR3 is CASSQVRQGGVNEQFF. CDR3 nucleotides: TGTGCCAGCAGCCAAGTACGGCAGGGCGGAGTAAATGAGCAGTTCTTC.

This chain uses TRBV30 with TRBJ2-7, with D tentatively TRBD1 (5 bases). V was trimmed by 1 base and J by 0 bases, leaving 10 bases between them. Germline-derived CDR1 and CDR2 are GTSNPN and SVGIG (reference sequence). CDR3 length: 14 residues. CDR3 protein: CAWSADSFSYEQYF. In DNA, the CDR3 is TGTGCCTGGAGTGCCGACAGTTTCTCCTACGAGCAGTACTTC. Filled out from reference TRBV30 and TRBJ2-7, the complete variable domain reads SQTIHQWPATLVQPVGSPLSLECTVEGTSNPNLYWYRQAAGRGLQLLFYSVGIGQISSEVPQNLSASRPQDRQFILSSKKLLLSDSGFYLCAWSADSFSYEQYFGPGTRLTVT.

The J gene is TRBJ1-1, the V gene TRBV27, with 7 bases that match TRBD1. The V segment lost 9 bases and the J segment 6 bases; nucleotides outside the gene matches: 10. The CDR3 has 13 amino acids. The germline gives CDR1 MNHEY, CDR2 SMNVEV (reference sequence). The CDR3 DNA sequence: TGTGCCAGTGGAACAGGGGAGGTCGCTGAAGCTTTCTTT. Translation: CASGTGEVAEAFF.

The chain links TRBV5-8 to TRBJ2-7, with D possibly being TRBD1 (6 bases). CDR3 length: 12 amino acids. V shed 4 bases and J shed 5 bases, with 10 bases lying between them. Germline CDR1 and CDR2: SGHTS and YDEGEE. CDR3 sequence (DNA): TGTGCCAGCAGCACAGGGCGGAACGAGCAGTACTTC. Protein: CASSTGRNEQYF.

The V and J genes are TRBV7-2 and TRBJ2-2; no clear D. The V end was cut by 3 bases, the J end by 0 bases, with 2 bases between. The CDR3 is 13 amino acids. Germline CDR1 SGHTA, CDR2 FQGNSA. The CDR3 DNA sequence: TGTGCCAGCAGCTTTACGAACACCGGGGAGCTGTTTTTT. It is translated as CASSFTNTGELFF. The whole variable domain, remainder taken from reference TRBV7-2 and TRBJ2-2, is GAGVSQSPSNKVTEKGKDVELRCDPISGHTALYWYRQSLGQGLEFLIYFQGNSAPDKSGLPSDRFSAERTGGSVSTLTIQRTQQEDSAVYLCASSFTNTGELFFGEGSRLTVL.

CDR3 DNA: TGTGCCAGTAGTGACGGCGGGGGAGGGGCTCCTGGGGCCAACGTCCTGACTTTC. This sequence encodes CASSDGGGGAPGANVLTF. The rearrangement uses TRBV19 and TRBJ2-6; TRBD2 matches 7 bases. V was pared by 5 bases and J by 2 bases, with 12 bases of the junction left unmatched. This CDR3 contains 18 residues. Germline lookup yields CDR1 LNHDA and CDR2 SQIVND (reference sequence).

The chain employs TRBV27 and TRBJ2-1, with 9 nucleotides matching TRBD2. After removal of 5 bases from V and 7 bases from J, the junction contained 18 bases not matched to a gene. The CDR3 has 18 residues. The germline V gene has CDR1 MNHEY and CDR2 SMNVEV (reference sequence). For the CDR3, the DNA is TGTGCCAGCAGTGGGACCCAACCAGGCGGACTAGCGATTAATGAGCAGTTCTTC. Its translation: CASSGTQPGGLAINEQFF.

The chain combines TRBV27 with TRBJ2-7; 8 bases are shared with TRBD2. This CDR3 contains 14 residues. Unmatched junction bases numbered 9, after V lost 5 bases and J lost 6 bases. Looked up from germline, CDR1 is MNHEY and CDR2 is SMNVEV (reference sequence). The CDR3 loop is CASSPLGGGGEQYF. In nucleotides, the CDR3 is TGTGCCAGCAGTCCTCTCGGGGGGGGCGGCGAGCAGTACTTC.

J is TRBJ2-1 and V is TRBV4-1; 11 nucleotides agree with TRBD2. V trimming: 3 bases; J trimming: 0 bases; junction bases outside the gene matches: 10. Germline-derived CDR1 and CDR2 are MGHRA and YSYEKL. This CDR3 has 19 amino acids. The CDR3 reads CASSHRLAGTLSSYNEQFF. In nucleotides, the CDR3 is TGCGCCAGCAGCCATAGACTAGCGGGGACCCTCTCCTCCTACAATGAGCAGTTCTTC.

This clone was picked up one time. This chain uses TRBV2 with TRBJ2-3; no reliable D call. CDR3 length: 13 amino acids. The V gene's germline CDR1 is SNHLY and CDR2 FYNNEI. The V gene lost 1 base and the J gene lost 2 bases, with 4 bases spanning the gap. The CDR3 DNA follows: TGTGCCAGCAGTGAAGGGGCCACAGATACGCAGTATTTT. Translating it yields CASSEGATDTQYF.